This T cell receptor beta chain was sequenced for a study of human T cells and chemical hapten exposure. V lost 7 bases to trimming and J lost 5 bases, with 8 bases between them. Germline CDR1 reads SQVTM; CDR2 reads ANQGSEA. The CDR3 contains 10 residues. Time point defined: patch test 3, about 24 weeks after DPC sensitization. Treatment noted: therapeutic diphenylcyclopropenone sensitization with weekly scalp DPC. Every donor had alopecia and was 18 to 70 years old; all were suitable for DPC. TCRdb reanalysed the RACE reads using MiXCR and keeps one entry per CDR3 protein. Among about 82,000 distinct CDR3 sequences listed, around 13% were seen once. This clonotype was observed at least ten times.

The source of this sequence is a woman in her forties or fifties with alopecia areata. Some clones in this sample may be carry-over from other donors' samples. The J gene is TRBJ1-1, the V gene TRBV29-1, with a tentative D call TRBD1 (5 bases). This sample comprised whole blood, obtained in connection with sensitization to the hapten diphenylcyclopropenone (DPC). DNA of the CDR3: TGCAGCGCTGGGGGGACTGAAGCTTTCTTT. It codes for CSAGGTEAFF.